Below, 8 T cell receptor beta chains from the same sample are listed, as sequenced in a study of response to subunit inactivated influenza vaccine. TCRdb called the RT-PCR reads again in MiXCR, with one record for every CDR3 protein. The repertoire holds about 180,000 distinct CDR3 sequences, about 9% seen once, with roughly a tenth in the top ten. Sequenced material: non-naive T cells sorted from PBMCs, taken on the day of vaccination. These receptors all stem from a man aged 45-60 years who received an inactivated influenza vaccine.

The chain has TRBV7-2 and TRBJ2-7; the D call may be TRBD1 or TRBD2 (5 bases each). This CDR3 has 15 amino acids. V was trimmed by 4 bases and J by 0 bases, leaving 13 bases between them. Germline V gene data show CDR1 as SGHTA and CDR2 as FQGNSA. The CDR3 DNA reads as TGTGCCAGCAGCTGGGACGGTGTCAGCTCCTACGAGCAGTACTTC. It codes for CASSWDGVSSYEQYF. Looking up the rest from reference TRBV7-2 and TRBJ2-7 gives the full variable domain: GAGVSQSPSNKVTEKGKDVELRCDPISGHTALYWYRQSLGQGLEFLIYFQGNSAPDKSGLPSDRFSAERTGGSVSTLTIQRTQQEDSAVYLCASSWDGVSSYEQYFGPGTRLTVT.

This clonotype was found many times. The V call is TRBV6-2 or TRBV6-3, the J call TRBJ2-7; the D gene is possibly TRBD1 (6 bases). The CDR3 is 14 amino acids. V lost 7 bases, J lost 7 bases, and 20 bases lay in between. Germline lookup yields CDR1 MNHEY and CDR2 SVGEGT. This CDR3 is CASKQGPRWREQYF. CDR3 sequence (DNA): TGTGCCAGCAAACAGGGACCGCGCTGGAGAGAGCAGTACTTC.

This clonotype has only a few counts. A much larger clone differs by one base, so this may be a read error. The chain is built from TRBV7-2 and TRBJ1-2, with 9 bases matching TRBD1. CDR1 SGHTA and CDR2 FQGNSA come from the germline V gene. J gave up 5 bases and V 5 bases, and 6 bases lay outside the gene matches. The CDR3 runs 14 residues. The CDR3 region is CASSQDRGSYGYTF. The CDR3 DNA reads TGTGCCAGCAGCCAGGACAGGGGAAGTTATGGCTACACCTTC.

The chain joins TRBV6-2 or TRBV6-3 to TRBJ2-7; D possibly matches TRBD1 or TRBD2 (5 bases each). In germline, CDR1 is MNHEY, CDR2 SVGEGT. V shed 6 bases and J shed 5 bases, with 26 bases lying between them. The CDR3 has 17 residues. The CDR3 sequence is CASSLLRASQRDHEQYF. Written as DNA, the CDR3 is TGTGCCAGCAGCCTGCTGAGGGCTAGTCAAAGGGACCACGAGCAGTACTTC.

This clonotype was detected a few times. CDR3 DNA sequence: TGTGCCATCAGTCAGGCAGGTAGCAATCAGCCCCAGCATTTT. Its protein is CAISQAGSNQPQHF. The J gene is TRBJ1-5, the V gene TRBV10-3; D is unclear. CDR1 is ENHRY, CDR2 SYGVKD, per germline. Trimming pared 5 bases from V and 0 bases from J, leaving 8 bases between. The CDR3 runs to 14 residues.

The V call is TRBV7-9, the J call TRBJ2-3, with 10 bases aligning to TRBD1. Germline V gene data show CDR1 as SEHNR and CDR2 as FQNEAQ (reference sequence). The CDR3 contains 15 residues. With 6 bases clipped from V and 2 bases from J, the junction kept 5 bases outside the gene matches. Here the CDR3 reads CASRTGTGVTDTQYF. CDR3 nucleotide sequence: TGTGCCAGCAGAACCGGGACAGGGGTCACAGATACGCAGTATTTT.

This clonotype was observed many times. J is TRBJ2-7 and V is TRBV30; no clear D. The germline V gene encodes CDR1 GTSNPN and CDR2 SVGIG (reference sequence). This CDR3 spans 11 amino acids. Trimming left V 4 bases short and J 3 bases short, with 7 bases between. CDR3 nucleotide sequence: TGTGCCTGGAACCTAGACTACGAGCAGTACTTC. Translation gives CAWNLDYEQYF.

This clonotype was seen ten or more times. This chain links TRBV20-1 with TRBJ2-3, with 9 bases matching TRBD1. The CDR3 has 16 amino acids. Germline V CDR1 and CDR2: DFQATT, SNEGSKA (reference sequence). V dropped 2 bases and J dropped 6; count of bases not matched to a gene: 12. The CDR3 reads CSARPNRGPLGDTQYF. The CDR3 DNA reads as TGCAGTGCTAGACCCAACAGGGGGCCCTTGGGTGATACGCAGTATTTT.